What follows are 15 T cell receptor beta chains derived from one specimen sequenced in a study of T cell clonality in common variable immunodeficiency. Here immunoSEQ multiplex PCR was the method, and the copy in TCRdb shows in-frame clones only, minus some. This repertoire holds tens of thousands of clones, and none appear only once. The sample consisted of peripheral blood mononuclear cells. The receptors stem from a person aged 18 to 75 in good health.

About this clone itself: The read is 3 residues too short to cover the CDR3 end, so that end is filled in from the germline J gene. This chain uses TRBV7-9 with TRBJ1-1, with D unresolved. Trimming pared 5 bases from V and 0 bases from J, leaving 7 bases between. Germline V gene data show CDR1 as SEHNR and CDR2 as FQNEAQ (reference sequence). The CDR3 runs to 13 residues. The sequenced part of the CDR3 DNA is TGTGCCAGCAGCCAGTATATGAACACTGAA. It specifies CASSQYMNTE. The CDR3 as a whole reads CASSQYMNTEAFF.

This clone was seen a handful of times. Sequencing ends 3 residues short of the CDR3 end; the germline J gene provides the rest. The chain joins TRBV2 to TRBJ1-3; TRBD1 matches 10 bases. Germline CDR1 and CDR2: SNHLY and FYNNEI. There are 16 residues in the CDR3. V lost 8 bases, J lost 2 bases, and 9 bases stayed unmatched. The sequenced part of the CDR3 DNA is TGTGCCAGCTGCCGGGACAGGGGAGAGACTGGAAACACC. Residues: CASCRDRGETGNT. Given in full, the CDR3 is CASCRDRGETGNTIYF.

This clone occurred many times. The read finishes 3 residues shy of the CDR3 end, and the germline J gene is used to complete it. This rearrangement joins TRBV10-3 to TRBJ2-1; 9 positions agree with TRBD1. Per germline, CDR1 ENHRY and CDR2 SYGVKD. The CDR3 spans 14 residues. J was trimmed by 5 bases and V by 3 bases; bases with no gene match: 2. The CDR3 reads CAISDRDRDNEQFF. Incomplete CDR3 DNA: TGTGCCATCAGTGATAGGGACAGGGACAATGAG.

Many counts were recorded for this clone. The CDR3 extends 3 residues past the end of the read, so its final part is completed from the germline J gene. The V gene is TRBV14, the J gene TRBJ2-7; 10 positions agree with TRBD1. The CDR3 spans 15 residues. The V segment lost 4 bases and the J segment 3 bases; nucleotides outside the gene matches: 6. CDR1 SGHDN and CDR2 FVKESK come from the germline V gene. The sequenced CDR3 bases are TGTGCCAGCAGCCTAAGGGACAGGGGTTTCTACGAG. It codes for CASSLRDRGFYE. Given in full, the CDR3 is CASSLRDRGFYEQYF.

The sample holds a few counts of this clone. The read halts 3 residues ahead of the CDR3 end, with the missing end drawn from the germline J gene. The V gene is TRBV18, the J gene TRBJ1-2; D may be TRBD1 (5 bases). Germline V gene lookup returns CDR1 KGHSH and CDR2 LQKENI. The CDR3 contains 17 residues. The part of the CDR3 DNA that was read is TGTGCCAGCTCACTACTACTACGTGGACATGAAAGGTCCGAC. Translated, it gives CASSLLLRGHERSD. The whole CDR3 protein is CASSLLLRGHERSDYTF.

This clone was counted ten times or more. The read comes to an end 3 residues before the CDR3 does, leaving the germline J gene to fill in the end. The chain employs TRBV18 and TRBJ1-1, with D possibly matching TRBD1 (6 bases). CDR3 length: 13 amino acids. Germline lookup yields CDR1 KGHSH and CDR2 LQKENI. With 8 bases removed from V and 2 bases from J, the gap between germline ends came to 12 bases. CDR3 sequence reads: CASTSDSNTEAFF. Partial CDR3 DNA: TGTGCCAGCACCTCGGACAGTAACACTGAA.

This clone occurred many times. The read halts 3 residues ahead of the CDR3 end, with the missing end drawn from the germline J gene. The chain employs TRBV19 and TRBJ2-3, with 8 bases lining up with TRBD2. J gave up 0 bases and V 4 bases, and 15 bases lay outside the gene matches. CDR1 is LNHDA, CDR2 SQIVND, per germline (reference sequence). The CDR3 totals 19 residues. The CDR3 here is CASSKLRGSTSASTDTQYF. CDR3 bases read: TGTGCCAGTAGTAAACTAAGAGGTTCGACTAGCGCTAGCACAGATACG.

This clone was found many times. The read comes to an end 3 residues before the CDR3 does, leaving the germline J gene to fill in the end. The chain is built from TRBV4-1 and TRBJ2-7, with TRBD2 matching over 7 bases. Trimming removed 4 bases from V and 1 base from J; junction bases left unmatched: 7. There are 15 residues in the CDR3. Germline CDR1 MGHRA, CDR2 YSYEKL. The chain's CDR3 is CASSLGTIASYEQYF. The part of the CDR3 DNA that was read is TGCGCCAGCAGCCTTGGGACTATAGCATCCTACGAG.

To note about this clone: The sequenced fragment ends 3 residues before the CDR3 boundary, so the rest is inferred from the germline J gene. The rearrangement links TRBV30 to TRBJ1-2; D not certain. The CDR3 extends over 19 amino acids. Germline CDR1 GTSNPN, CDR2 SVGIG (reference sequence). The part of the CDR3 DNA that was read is TGTGCCTGGCAATTTGATAGGACTAGCGGGAGGGCCTCCTACAATGAC. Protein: CAWQFDRTSGRASYND. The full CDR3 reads CAWQFDRTSGRASYNDYTF.

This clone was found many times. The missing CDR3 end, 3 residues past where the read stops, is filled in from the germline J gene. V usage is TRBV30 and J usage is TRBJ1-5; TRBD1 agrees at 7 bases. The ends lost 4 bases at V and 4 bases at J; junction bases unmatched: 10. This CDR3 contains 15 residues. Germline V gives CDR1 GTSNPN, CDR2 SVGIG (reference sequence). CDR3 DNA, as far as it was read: TGTGCCTGGAACCCGACAGGGTCGAGGAATCAGCCC. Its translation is CAWNPTGSRNQP. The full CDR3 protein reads CAWNPTGSRNQPQHF.

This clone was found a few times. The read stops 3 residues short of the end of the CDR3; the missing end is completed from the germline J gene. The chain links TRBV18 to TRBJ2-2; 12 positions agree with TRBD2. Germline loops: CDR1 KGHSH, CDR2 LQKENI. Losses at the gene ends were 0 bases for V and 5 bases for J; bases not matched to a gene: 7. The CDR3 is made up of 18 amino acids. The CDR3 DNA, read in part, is TGTGCCAGCTCACCACCAAGACTAGCGGGAGAGGGAACCGGGGAG. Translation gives CASSPPRLAGEGTGE. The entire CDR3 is CASSPPRLAGEGTGELFF.

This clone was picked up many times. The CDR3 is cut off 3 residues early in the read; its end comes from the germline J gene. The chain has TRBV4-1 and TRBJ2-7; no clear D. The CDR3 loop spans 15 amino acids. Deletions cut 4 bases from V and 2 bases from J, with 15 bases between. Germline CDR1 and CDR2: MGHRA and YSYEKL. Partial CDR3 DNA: TGCGCCAGCAGCCTCCGCCTACAGAACCCCTACGAG. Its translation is CASSLRLQNPYE. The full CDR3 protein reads CASSLRLQNPYEQYF.

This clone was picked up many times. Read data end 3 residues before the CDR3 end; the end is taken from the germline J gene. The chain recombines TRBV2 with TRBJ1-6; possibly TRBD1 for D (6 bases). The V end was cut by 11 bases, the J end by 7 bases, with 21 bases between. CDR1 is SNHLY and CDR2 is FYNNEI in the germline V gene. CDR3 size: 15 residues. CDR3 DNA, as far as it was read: TGTGCCGGTTACGAAACAGGGTTGAGCAATTCACCC. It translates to CAGYETGLSNSP. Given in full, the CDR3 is CAGYETGLSNSPLHF.

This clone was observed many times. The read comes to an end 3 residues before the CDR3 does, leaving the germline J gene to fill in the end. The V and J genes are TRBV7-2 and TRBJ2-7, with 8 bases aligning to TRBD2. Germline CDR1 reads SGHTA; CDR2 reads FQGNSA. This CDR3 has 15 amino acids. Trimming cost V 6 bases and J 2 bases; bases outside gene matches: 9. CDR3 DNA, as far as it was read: TGTGCCAGCAGGGCAAGGGCGGGAGGCCCCTACGAG. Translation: CASRARAGGPYE. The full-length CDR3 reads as CASRARAGGPYEQYF.

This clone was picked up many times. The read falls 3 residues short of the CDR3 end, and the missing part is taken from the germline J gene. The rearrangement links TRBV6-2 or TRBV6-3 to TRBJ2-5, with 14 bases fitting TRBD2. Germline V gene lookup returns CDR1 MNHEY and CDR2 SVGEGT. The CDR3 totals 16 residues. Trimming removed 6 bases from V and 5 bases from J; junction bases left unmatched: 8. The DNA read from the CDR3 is TGTGCCAGCAGCCGACTAGCGGGGGGGTCCCGGGAGACC. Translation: CASSRLAGGSRET. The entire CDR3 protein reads CASSRLAGGSRETQYF.